The clone carrying this TCR beta chain was found many times. No antigen is known for it. MiXCR, applied by TCRdb to the 5' RACE reads, yields one record per CDR3 protein. Of nearly 10,000 distinct CDR3 sequences listed, under 6.5% are singletons. CDR3 size: 15 residues. Germline loops: CDR1 GTSNPN, CDR2 SVGIG (reference sequence). V was clipped by 0 bases and J by 1 base, with 13 bases between them. Time point specified: sample taken at primary tumor resection. The data stem from a study of spatial heterogeneity in lung cancer. Points from the study as a whole: Mutation counts in tumors were tracked by counts of expanded intratumoral alpha and beta TCRs.

The sequencing used lung tumor tissue, collected at surgery. This clonotype was obtained from a male donor with early-stage non-small cell lung cancer. The J gene is TRBJ2-7, the V gene TRBV30; the D gene is possibly TRBD1 (6 bases). CDR3: CAWSVPGQISYEQYF. For the CDR3, the DNA is TGTGCCTGGAGTGTACCCGGACAGATATCCTACGAGCAGTACTTC.